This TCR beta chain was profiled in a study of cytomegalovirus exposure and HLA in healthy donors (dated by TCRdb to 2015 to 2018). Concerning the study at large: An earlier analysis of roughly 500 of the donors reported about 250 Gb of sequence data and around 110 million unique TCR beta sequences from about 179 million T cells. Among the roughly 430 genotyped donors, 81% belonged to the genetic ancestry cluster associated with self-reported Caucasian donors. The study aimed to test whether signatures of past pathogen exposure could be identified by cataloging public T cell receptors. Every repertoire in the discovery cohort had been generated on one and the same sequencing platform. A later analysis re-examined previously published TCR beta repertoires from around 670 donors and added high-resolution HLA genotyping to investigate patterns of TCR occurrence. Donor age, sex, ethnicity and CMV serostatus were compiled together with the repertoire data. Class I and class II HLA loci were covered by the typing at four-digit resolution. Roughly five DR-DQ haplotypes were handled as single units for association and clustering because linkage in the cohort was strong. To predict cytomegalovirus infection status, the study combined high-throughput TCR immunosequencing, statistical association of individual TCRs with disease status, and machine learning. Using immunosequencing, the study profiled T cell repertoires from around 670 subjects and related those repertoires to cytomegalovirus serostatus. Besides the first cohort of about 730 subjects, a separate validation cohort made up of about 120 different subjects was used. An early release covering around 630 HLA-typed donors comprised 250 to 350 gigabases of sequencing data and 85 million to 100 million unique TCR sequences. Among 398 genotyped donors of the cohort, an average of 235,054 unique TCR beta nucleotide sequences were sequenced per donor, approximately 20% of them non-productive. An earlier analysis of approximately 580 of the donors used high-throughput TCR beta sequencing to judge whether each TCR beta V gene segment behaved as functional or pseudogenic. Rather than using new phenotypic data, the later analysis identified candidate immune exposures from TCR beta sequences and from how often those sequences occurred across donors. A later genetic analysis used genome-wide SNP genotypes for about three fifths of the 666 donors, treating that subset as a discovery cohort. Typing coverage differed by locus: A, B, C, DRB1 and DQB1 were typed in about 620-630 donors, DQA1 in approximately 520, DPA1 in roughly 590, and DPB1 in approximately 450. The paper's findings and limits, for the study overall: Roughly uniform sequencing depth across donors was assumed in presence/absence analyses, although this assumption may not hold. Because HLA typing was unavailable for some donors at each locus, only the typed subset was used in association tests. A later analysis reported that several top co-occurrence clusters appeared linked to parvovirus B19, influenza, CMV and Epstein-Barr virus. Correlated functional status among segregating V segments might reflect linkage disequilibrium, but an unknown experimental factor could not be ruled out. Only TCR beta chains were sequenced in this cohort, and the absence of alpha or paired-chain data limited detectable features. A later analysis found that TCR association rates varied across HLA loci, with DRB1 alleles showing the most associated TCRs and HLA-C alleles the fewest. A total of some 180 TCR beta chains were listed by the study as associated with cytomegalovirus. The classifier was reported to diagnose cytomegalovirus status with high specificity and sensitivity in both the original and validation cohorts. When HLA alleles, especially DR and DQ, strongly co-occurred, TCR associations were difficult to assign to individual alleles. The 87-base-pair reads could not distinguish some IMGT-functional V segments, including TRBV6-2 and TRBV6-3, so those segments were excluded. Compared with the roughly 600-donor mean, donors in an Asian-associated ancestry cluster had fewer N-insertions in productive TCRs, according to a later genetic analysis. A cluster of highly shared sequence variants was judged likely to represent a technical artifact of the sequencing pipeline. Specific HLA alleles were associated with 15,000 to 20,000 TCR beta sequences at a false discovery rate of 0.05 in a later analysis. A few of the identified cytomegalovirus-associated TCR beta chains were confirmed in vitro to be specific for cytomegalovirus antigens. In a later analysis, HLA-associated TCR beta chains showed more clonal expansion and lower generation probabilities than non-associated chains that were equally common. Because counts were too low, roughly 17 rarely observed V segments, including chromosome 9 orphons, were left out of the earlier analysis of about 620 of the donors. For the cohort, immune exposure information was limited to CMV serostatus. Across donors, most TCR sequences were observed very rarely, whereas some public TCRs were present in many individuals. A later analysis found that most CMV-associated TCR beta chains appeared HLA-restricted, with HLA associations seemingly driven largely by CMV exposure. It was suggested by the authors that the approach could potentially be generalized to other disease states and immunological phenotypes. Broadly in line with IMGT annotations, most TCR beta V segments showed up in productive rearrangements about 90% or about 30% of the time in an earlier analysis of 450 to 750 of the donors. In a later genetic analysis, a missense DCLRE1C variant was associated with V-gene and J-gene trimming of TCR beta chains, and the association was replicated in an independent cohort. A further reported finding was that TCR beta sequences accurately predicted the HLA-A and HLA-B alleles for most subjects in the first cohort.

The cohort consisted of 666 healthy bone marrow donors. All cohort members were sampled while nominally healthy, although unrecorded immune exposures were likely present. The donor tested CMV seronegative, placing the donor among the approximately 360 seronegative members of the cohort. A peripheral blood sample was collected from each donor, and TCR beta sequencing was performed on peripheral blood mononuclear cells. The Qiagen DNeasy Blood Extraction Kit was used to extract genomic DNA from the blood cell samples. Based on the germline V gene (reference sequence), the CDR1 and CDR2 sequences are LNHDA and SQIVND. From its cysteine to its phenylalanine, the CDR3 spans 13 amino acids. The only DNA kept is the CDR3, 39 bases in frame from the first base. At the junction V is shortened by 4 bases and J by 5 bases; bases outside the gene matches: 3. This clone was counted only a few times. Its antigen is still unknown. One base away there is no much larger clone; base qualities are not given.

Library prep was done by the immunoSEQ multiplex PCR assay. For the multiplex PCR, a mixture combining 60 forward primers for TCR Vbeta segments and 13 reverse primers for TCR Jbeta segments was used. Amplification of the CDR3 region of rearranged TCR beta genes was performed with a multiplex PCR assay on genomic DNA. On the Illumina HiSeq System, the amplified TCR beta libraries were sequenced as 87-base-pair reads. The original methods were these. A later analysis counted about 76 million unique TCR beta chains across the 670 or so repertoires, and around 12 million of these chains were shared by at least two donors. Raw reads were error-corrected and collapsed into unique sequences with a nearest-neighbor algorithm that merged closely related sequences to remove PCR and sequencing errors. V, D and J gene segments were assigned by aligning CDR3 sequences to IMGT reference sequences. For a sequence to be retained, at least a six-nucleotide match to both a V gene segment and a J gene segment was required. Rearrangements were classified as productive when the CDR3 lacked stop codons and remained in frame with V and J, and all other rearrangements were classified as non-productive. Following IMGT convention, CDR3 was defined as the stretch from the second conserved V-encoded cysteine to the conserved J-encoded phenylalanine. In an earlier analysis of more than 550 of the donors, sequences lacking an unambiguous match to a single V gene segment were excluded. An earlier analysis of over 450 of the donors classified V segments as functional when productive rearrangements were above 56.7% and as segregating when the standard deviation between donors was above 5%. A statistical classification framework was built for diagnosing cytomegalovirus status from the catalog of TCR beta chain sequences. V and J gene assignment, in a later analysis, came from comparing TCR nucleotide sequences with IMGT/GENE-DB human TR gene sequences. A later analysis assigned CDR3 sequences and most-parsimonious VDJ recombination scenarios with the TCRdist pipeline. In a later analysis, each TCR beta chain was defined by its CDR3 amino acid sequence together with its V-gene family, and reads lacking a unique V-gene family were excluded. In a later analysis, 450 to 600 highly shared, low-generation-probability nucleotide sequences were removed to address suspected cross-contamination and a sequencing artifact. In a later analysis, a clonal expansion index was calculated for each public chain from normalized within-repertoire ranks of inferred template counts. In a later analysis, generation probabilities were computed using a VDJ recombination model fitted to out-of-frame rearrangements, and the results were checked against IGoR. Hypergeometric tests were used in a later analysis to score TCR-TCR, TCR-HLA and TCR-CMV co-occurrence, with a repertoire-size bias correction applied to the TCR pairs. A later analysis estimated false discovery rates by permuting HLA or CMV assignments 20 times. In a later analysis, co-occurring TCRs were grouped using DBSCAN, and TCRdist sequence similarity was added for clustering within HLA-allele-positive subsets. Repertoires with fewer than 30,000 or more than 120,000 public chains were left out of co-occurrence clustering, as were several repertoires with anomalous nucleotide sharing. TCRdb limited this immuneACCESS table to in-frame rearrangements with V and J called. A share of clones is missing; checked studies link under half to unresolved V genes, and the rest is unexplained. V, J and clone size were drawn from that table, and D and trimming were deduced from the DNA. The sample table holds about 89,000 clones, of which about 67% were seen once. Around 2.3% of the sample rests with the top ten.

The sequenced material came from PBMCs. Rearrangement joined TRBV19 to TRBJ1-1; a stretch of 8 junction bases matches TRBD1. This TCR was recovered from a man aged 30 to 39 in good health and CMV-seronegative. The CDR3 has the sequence CASSRQGRTEAFF. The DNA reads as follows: TGTGCCAGTAGTAGACAGGGGAGAACTGAAGCTTTCTTT. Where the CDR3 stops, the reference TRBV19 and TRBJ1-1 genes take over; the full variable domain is DGGITQSPKYLFRKEGQNVTLSCEQNLNHDAMYWYRQDPGQGLRLIYYSQIVNDFQKGDIAEGYSVSREKKESFPLTVTSAQKNPTAFYLCASSRQGRTEAFFGQGTRLTVV.